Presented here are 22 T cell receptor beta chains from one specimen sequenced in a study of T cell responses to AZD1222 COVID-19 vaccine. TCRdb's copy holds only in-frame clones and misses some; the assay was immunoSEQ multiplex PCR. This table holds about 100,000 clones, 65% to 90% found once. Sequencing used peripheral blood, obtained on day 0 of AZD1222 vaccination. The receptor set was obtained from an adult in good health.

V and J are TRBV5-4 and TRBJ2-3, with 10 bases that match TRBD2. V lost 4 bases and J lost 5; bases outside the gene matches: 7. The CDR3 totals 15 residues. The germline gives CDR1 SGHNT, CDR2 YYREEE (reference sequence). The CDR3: CASSAPGLAIDTQYF. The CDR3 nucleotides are TGTGCCAGCAGCGCTCCGGGACTAGCGATAGATACGCAGTATTTT.

CDR3 nucleotides: TGCGCCAGCAGCCCAATCTATGGGGCTGGTTATGGTTACGAGCAGTACTTC. Residues: CASSPIYGAGYGYEQYF. The chain employs TRBV4-1 and TRBJ2-7, with D perhaps TRBD1 (5 bases). This CDR3 region has 17 residues. Germline lookup yields CDR1 MGHRA and CDR2 YSYEKL. Between the trimmed V and J ends, which lost 4 bases and 4 bases, there was a span of 23 bases.

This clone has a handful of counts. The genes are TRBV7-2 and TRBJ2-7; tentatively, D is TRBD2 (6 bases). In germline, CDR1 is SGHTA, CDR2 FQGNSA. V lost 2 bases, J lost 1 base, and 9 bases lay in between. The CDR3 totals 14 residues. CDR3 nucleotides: TGTGCCAGCAGCTTACGGGACTTTTCCTACGAGCAGTACTTC. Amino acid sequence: CASSLRDFSYEQYF.

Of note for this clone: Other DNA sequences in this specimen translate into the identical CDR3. DNA of the CDR3: TGTGCCAGCAGCCAGGGTGGGTCTGGAAACACCATATATTTT. It is translated as CASSQGGSGNTIYF. The chain recombines TRBV3-1 (or the pseudogene TRBV3-2) with TRBJ1-3; D remains unclear. CDR1 LGHDT and CDR2 YNNKEL come from the germline V gene (reference sequence). Trimming shortened V by 3 bases and J by 1 base, and 7 bases separated the two germline ends. This CDR3 has 14 residues.

CDR3 region: CASSASSGRGTGELFF. CDR3 sequence (DNA): TGTGCCAGCAGCGCCTCTAGCGGGAGGGGCACCGGGGAGCTGTTTTTT. The chain uses TRBV5-4 and TRBJ2-2; 12 bases are a match to TRBD2. V was pared by 4 bases and J by 4 bases, with 5 bases of the junction left unmatched. From germline, CDR1 is SGHNT and CDR2 YYREEE (reference sequence). The CDR3 sequence is 16 residues long.

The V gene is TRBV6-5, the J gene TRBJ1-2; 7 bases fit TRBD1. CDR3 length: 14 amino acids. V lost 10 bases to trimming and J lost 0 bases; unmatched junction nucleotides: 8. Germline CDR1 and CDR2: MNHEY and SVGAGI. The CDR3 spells CAIHRDRSNYGYTF. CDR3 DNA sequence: TGTGCCATCCACCGGGACAGATCTAACTATGGCTACACCTTC.

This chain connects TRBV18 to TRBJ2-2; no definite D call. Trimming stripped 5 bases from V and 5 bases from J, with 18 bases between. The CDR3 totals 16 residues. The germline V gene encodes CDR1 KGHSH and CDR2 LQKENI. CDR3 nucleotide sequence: TGTGCCAGCTCATCCTCCCCGCGTGGGTATACCGGGGAGCTGTTTTTT. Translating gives CASSSSPRGYTGELFF.

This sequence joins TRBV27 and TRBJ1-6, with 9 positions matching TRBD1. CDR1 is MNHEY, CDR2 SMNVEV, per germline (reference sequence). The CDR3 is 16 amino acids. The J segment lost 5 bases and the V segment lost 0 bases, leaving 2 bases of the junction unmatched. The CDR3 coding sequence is TGTGCCAGCAGTTTATCCGGGACAGGGAATAATTCACCCCTCCACTTT. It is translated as CASSLSGTGNNSPLHF.

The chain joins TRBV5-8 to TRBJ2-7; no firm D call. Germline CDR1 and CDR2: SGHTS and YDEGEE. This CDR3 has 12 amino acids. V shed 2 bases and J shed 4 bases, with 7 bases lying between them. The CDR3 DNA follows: TGTGCCAGCAGCTTTGTCACGTACGAGCAGTACTTC. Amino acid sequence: CASSFVTYEQYF.

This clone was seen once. The CDR3 loop is CASSRAGNLHEQYF. The CDR3, as DNA: TGTGCCAGCAGCAGGGCAGGGAATCTCCACGAGCAGTACTTC. J is TRBJ2-7 and V is TRBV6-6; TRBD1 is a possible D gene (5 bases). The CDR3 length is 14 residues. V was pared by 6 bases and J by 5 bases, with 17 bases between. From germline, CDR1 is MNHNY and CDR2 SVGAGI (reference sequence).

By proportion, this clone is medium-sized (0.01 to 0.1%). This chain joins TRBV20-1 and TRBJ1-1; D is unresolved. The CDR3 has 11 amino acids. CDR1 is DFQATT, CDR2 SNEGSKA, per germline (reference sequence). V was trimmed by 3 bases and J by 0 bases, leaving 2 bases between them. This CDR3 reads CSASLNTEAFF. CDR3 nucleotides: TGCAGTGCTAGTTTGAACACTGAAGCTTTCTTT.

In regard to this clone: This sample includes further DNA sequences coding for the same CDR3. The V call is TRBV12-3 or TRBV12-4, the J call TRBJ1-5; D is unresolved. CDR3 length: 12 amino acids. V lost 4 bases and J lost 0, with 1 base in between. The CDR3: CASSYSNQPQHF. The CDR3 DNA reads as TGTGCCAGCAGTTATAGCAATCAGCCCCAGCATTTT.

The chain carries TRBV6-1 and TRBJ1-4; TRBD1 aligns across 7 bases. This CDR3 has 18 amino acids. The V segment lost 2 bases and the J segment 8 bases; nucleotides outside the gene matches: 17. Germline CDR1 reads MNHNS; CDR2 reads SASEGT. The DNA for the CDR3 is TGTGCCAGCAGTGAATATAAGAGGTGGGGCCAGGGGGGCGAAAAACTGTTTTTT. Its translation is CASSEYKRWGQGGEKLFF.

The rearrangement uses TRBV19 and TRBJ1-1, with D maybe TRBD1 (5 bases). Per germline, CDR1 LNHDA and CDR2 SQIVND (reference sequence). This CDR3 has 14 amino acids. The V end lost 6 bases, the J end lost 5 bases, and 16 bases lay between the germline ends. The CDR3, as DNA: TGTGCCAGTAGGGCGGGACGGAAAGAGACTGAAGCTTTCTTT. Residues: CASRAGRKETEAFF.

The CDR3 DNA is TGCGCCAGCAGTCTGGACTTCTACACCGGGGAGCTGTTTTTT. It codes for CASSLDFYTGELFF. This chain connects TRBV5-1 to TRBJ2-2, with D perhaps TRBD2 (5 bases). Trimming pared 5 bases from V and 3 bases from J, leaving 11 bases between. CDR3 length: 14 amino acids. Germline-derived CDR1 and CDR2 are SGHRS and YFSETQ.

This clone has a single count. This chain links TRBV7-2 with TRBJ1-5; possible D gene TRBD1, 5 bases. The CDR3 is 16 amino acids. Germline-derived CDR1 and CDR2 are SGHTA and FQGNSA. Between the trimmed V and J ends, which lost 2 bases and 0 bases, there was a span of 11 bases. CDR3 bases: TGTGCCAGCAGCTTAACAGGATATTATAGCAATCAGCCCCAGCATTTT. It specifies CASSLTGYYSNQPQHF. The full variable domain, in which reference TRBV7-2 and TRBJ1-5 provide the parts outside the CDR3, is GAGVSQSPSNKVTEKGKDVELRCDPISGHTALYWYRQSLGQGLEFLIYFQGNSAPDKSGLPSDRFSAERTGGSVSTLTIQRTQQEDSAVYLCASSLTGYYSNQPQHFGDGTRLSIL.

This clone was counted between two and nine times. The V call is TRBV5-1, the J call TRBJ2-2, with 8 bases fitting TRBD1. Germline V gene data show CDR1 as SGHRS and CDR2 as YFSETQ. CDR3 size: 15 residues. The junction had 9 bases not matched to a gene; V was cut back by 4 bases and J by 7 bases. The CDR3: CASSPLQGAGGELFF. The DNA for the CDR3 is TGCGCCAGCAGCCCCCTTCAGGGGGCGGGCGGGGAGCTGTTTTTT.

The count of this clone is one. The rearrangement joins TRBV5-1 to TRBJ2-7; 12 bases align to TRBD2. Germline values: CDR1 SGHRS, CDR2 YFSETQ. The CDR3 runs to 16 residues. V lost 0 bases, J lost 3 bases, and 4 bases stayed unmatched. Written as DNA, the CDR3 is TGCGCCAGCAGCTTGGAACTAGCGGGGGGAAGCTACGAGCAGTACTTC. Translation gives CASSLELAGGSYEQYF.

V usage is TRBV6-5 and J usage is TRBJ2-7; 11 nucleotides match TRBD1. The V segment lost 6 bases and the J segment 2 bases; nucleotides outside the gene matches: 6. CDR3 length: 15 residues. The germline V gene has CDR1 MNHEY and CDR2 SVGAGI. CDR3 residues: CASSQGTGGPYEQYF. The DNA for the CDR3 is TGTGCCAGCAGCCAAGGGACAGGGGGACCCTACGAGCAGTACTTC.

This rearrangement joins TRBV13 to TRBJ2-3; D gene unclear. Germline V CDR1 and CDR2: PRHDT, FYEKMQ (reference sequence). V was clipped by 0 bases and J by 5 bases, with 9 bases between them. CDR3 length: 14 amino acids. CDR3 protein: CASSLGMVVDTQYF. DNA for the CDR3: TGTGCCAGCAGCTTAGGAATGGTGGTAGATACGCAGTATTTT.

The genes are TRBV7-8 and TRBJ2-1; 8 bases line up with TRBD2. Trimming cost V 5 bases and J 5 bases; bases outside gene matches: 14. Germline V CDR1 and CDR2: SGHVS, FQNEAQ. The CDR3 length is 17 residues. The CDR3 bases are TGTGCCAGCAGCGTAACTGTGGGACTAGGGAAAAACAATGAGCAGTTCTTC. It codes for CASSVTVGLGKNNEQFF. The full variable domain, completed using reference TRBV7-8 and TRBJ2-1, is GAGVSQSPRYKVAKRGQDVALRCDPISGHVSLFWYQQALGQGPEFLTYFQNEAQLDKSGLPSDRFFAERPEGSVSTLKIQRTQQEDSAVYLCASSVTVGLGKNNEQFFGPGTRLTVL.

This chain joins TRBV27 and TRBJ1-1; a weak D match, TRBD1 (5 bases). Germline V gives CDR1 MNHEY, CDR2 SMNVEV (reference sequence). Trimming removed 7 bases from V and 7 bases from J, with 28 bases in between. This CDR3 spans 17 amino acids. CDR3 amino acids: CASIRWGSDGATLEAFF. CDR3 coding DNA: TGTGCCAGCATAAGGTGGGGGAGCGACGGAGCGACCCTTGAAGCTTTCTTT.